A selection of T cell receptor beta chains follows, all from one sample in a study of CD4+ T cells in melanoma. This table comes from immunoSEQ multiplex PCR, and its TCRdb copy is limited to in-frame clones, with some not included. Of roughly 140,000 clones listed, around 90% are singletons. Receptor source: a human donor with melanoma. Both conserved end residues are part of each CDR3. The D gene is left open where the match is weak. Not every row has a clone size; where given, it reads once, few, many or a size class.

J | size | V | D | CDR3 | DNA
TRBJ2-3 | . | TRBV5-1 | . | CASGSGTLGVDTQYF | TGCGCCAGCGGTTCAGGAACCCTCGGGGTAGATACGCAGTATTTT
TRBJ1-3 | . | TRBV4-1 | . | CASSPWAGGNTIYF | TGCGCCAGCAGCCCGTGGGCAGGAGGAAACACCATATATTTT
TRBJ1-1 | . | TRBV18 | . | CASSPRSRGGDTEAFF | TGTGCCAGCTCACCAAGGTCAAGGGGAGGGGACACTGAAGCTTTCTTT
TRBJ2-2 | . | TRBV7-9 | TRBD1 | CASSLAGQAGELFF | TGTGCCAGCAGCTTAGCAGGACAGGCCGGGGAGCTGTTTTTT
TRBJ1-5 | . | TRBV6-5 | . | CASSRDRYSNQPQHF | TGTGCCAGCAGTCGCGACAGGTATAGCAATCAGCCCCAGCATTTT
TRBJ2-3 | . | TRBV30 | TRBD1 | CAGISGTGGTDTQYF | TGTGCCGGAATCTCCGGGACAGGGGGCACAGATACGCAGTATTTT
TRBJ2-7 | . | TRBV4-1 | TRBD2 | CASSQLAGGYPYEQYF | TGCGCCAGCAGCCAACTAGCGGGGGGTTACCCCTACGAGCAGTACTTC
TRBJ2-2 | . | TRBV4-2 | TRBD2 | CASSQVPGLAGQSNTGELFF | TGTGCCAGCAGCCAAGTACCAGGACTAGCGGGACAATCAAACACCGGGGAGCTGTTTTTT
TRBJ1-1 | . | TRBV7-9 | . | CASSLLGESTEAFF | TGTGCCAGCAGCCTCCTTGGGGAGAGCACTGAAGCTTTCTTT
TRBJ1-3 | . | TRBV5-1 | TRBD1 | CASSSRETGAGNTIYF | TGCGCCAGCAGCTCGAGGGAGACAGGGGCTGGAAACACCATATATTTT
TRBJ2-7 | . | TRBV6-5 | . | CASSLGPLYSYEQYF | TGTGCCAGCAGCTTGGGCCCTCTCTACTCCTACGAGCAGTACTTC
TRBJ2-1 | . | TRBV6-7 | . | CASSYPIEQFF | TGTGCCAGCAGTTACCCGATTGAGCAGTTCTTC
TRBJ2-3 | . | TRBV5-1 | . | CASSSPALGPVDTQYF | TGCGCCAGCAGCTCCCCCGCACTGGGTCCCGTGGATACGCAGTATTTT
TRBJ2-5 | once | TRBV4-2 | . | CASSQVFQEEETQYF | TGTGCCAGCAGCCAAGTGTTCCAGGAAGAAGAGACCCAGTACTTC
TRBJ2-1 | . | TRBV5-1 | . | CASSLAGTPIEQFF | TGCGCCAGCAGCTTGGCCGGGACTCCTATTGAGCAGTTCTTC
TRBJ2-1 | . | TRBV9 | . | CASSVQAESYNEQFF | TGTGCCAGCAGCGTTCAGGCTGAATCCTACAATGAGCAGTTCTTC
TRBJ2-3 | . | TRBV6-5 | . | CASSYSRLGGDTQYF | TGTGCCAGCAGTTACTCGCGGCTAGGAGGGGATACGCAGTATTTT
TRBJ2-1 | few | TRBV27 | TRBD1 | CASSPSPRTGLYNEQFF | TGTGCCAGCAGTCCATCTCCTAGGACAGGACTTTACAATGAGCAGTTCTTC
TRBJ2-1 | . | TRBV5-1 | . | CASSLEGGPFNEQFF | TGCGCCAGCAGCTTGGAGGGGGGCCCTTTCAATGAGCAGTTCTTC